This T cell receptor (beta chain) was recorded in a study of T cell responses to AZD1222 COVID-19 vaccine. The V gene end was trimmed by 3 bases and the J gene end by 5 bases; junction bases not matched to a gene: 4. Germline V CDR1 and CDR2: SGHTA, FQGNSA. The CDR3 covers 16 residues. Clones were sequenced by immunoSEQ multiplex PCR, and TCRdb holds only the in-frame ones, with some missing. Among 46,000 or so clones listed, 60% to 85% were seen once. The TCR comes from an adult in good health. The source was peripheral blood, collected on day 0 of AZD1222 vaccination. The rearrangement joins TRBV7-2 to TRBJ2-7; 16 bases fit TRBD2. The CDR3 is CASSFGTSGRAHEQYF. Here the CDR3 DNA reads TGTGCCAGCAGCTTCGGGACTAGCGGGAGGGCCCACGAGCAGTACTTC. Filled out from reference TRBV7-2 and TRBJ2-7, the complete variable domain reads GAGVSQSPSNKVTEKGKDVELRCDPISGHTALYWYRQSLGQGLEFLIYFQGNSAPDKSGLPSDRFSAERTGGSVSTLTIQRTQQEDSAVYLCASSFGTSGRAHEQYFGPGTRLTVT.